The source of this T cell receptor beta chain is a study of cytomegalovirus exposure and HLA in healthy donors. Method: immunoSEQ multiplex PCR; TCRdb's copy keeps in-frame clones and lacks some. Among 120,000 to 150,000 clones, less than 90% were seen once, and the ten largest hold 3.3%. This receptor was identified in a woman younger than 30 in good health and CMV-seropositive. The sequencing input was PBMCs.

CDR3 nucleotides: TGTGCCAGCAGTGAGGAGGTAGCAGGGGCTCAAGAGACCCAGTACTTC. This codes for CASSEEVAGAQETQYF. The rearrangement joins TRBV2 to TRBJ2-5, with D possibly matching TRBD1 (6 bases). V was clipped by 3 bases and J by 2 bases, with 16 bases between them. CDR1 and CDR2 (germline): SNHLY, FYNNEI. The CDR3 length is 16 residues.